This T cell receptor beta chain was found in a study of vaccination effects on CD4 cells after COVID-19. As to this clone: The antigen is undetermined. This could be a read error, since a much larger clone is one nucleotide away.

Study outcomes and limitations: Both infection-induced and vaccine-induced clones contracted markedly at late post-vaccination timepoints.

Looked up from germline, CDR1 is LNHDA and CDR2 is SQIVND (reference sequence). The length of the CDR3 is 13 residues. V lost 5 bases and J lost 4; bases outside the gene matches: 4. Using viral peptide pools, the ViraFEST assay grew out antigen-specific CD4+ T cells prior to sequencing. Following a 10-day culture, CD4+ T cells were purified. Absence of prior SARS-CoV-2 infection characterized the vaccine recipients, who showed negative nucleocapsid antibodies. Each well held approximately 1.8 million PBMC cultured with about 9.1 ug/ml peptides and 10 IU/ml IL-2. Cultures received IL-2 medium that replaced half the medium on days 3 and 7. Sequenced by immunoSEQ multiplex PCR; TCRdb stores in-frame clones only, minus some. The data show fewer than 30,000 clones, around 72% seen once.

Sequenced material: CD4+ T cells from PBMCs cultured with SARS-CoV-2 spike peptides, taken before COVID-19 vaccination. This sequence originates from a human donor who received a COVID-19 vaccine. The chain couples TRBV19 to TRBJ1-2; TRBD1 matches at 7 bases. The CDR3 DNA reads TGTGCCAGTAGTTTCCGGGACAGCTATGGCTACACCTTC. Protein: CASSFRDSYGYTF.